Each of the 27 T cell receptor beta chains below was sequenced from the same sample in a study of identical twins. Via MiXCR, TCRdb re-called the 5' RACE reads, giving one row per CDR3 protein. The sample records roughly 250,000 distinct CDR3 sequences, approximately 8% being singletons. These data were likewise used in another study, on yellow fever vaccine responses in identical twins.

The sample consisted of CD8+ T cells sorted from blood. The receptors come from a woman between 18 and 29 years old in good health.

This clonotype appeared many times. V usage is TRBV4-1 and J usage is TRBJ2-7, with 10 bases that match TRBD2. This CDR3 spans 15 amino acids. With 4 bases clipped from V and 5 bases from J, the junction kept 8 bases outside the gene matches. CDR1 is MGHRA, CDR2 YSYEKL, per germline. The CDR3 region has the DNA TGCGCCAGCAGCCTGAGAGCGGGAGGGAGGGACGAGCAGTACTTC. Protein sequence: CASSLRAGGRDEQYF.

This clonotype came up a few times. The rearrangement uses TRBV7-8 and TRBJ1-1, with D tentatively TRBD1 (5 bases). The CDR3 covers 18 residues. Per the germline V gene, CDR1 is SGHVS and CDR2 is FQNEAQ. Trimming left V 0 bases short and J 2 bases short, with 19 bases between. The CDR3 bases are TGTGCCAGCAGCTTAGCCCGACAGTTTATGGGGCCAAACACTGAAGCTTTCTTT. Its protein is CASSLARQFMGPNTEAFF.

In DNA, the CDR3 is TGTGCCAGCAGCGTAGAAGTGACGGGAGTTTACGAGCAGTACTTC. Its translation: CASSVEVTGVYEQYF. The V gene is TRBV9, the J gene TRBJ2-7, with a possible D match to TRBD2 (6 bases). In germline, CDR1 is SGDLS, CDR2 YYNGEE. The ends were cut back, 0 bases at V and 4 bases at J, with 14 bases in the middle. The CDR3 totals 15 residues.

The chain combines TRBV7-8 with TRBJ2-7, with D possibly TRBD2 on 5 matching bases. V was clipped by 5 bases and J by 2 bases, with 16 bases between them. This CDR3 is 15 amino acids long. The germline CDR1 and CDR2 sequences are SGHVS and FQNEAQ. The CDR3 DNA reads TGTGCCAGCAGCCTTACCGCCGCGAGGGCCTACGAGCAGTACGTC. Translation: CASSLTAARAYEQYV.

This clonotype was counted only a few times. The J gene is TRBJ1-2, the V gene TRBV2, with no clear D. In germline, CDR1 is SNHLY, CDR2 FYNNEI. Trimming took 6 bases from V and 3 from J, leaving 17 bases between them. The CDR3 is 15 amino acids. The CDR3 DNA reads TGTGCCAGCAGGAGGAGAACAGCTGGATACTATGGCTACACCTTC. Its protein is CASRRRTAGYYGYTF.

The gene calls are TRBV29-1 and TRBJ1-3; the D is unclear. The CDR3 has 17 residues. Germline CDR1 reads SQVTM; CDR2 reads ANQGSEA. Trimming pared 0 bases from V and 0 bases from J, leaving 15 bases between. For the CDR3, the DNA is TGCAGCGTTGAAGATAACTATAGAACAGCCTCTGGAAACACCATATATTTT. Protein sequence: CSVEDNYRTASGNTIYF.

The chain carries TRBV9 and TRBJ2-7, with D possibly TRBD1 on 5 matching bases. Trimming stripped 0 bases from V and 2 bases from J, with 9 bases between. This CDR3 has 14 residues. CDR1 SGDLS and CDR2 YYNGEE come from the germline V gene. CDR3 in amino acids: CASSVGGPAYEQYF. For the CDR3, the DNA is TGTGCCAGCAGCGTAGGGGGCCCAGCCTACGAGCAGTACTTC.

The chain is built from TRBV19 and TRBJ2-7; D possibly uses TRBD1 or TRBD2 (5 bases each). The CDR3 loop spans 13 amino acids. Germline V gives CDR1 LNHDA, CDR2 SQIVND (reference sequence). Trimming removed 4 bases at V and 3 bases at J, with 10 bases between. The CDR3 here is CASSTGLGYEQYF. The DNA of the CDR3 is TGTGCCAGTAGTACGGGGCTGGGCTACGAGCAGTACTTC.

This clonotype was counted only a few times. The J gene is TRBJ2-3, the V gene TRBV4-2; possibly TRBD2 for D (6 bases). CDR1 is LGHNA and CDR2 is YNFKEQ in the germline V gene. V shed 0 bases and J shed 2 bases, with 12 bases lying between them. CDR3 length equals 16 residues. This chain's CDR3 is CASSQDLATFTDTQYF. CDR3 nucleotides: TGTGCCAGCAGCCAAGATCTAGCGACCTTCACAGATACGCAGTATTTT.

This clonotype was detected only a few times. V and J are TRBV20-1 and TRBJ2-1; 11 bases align to TRBD2. J gave up 6 bases and V 1 base, and 2 bases lay outside the gene matches. There are 14 residues in the CDR3. The germline CDR1 and CDR2 sequences are DFQATT and SNEGSKA (reference sequence). CDR3 in DNA: TGCAGTGCTAGAGGAGGACTAGCGGGCAATGAGCAGTTCTTC. Translating gives CSARGGLAGNEQFF.

This clonotype came up a few times. V is TRBV25-1 and J is TRBJ2-5, with 8 positions matching TRBD1. After removal of 4 bases from V and 2 bases from J, the junction contained 6 bases not matched to a gene. CDR3 length: 15 amino acids. Per the germline V gene, CDR1 is MGHDK and CDR2 is SYGVNS. CDR3 DNA sequence: TGTGCCAGCAGTGGACAGGGGTTAGGGCAAGAGACCCAGTACTTC. This gives the protein CASSGQGLGQETQYF.

The chain recombines TRBV28 with TRBJ2-7; TRBD1 matches 7 bases. The length of the CDR3 is 13 residues. Germline values: CDR1 MDHEN, CDR2 SYDVKM. The J segment lost 4 bases and the V segment lost 10 bases, leaving 10 bases of the junction unmatched. The CDR3 sequence is CATRWQGVYEQYF. DNA of the CDR3: TGTGCCACCAGGTGGCAGGGGGTGTACGAGCAGTACTTC.

The chain joins TRBV27 to TRBJ2-4, with D uncertain. This CDR3 spans 16 amino acids. Trimming shortened V by 5 bases and J by 0 bases, and 14 bases separated the two germline ends. The germline V gene has CDR1 MNHEY and CDR2 SMNVEV (reference sequence). CDR3 loop: CASSPLGSLAKNIQYF. CDR3 nucleotides: TGTGCCAGCAGTCCCCTCGGCAGCCTAGCCAAAAACATTCAGTACTTC.

This clonotype was seen a handful of times. The J gene is TRBJ2-1, the V gene TRBV2; no definite D call. Trimming removed 6 bases at V and 0 bases at J, with 9 bases between. The CDR3 sequence is 14 residues long. Germline V gene lookup returns CDR1 SNHLY and CDR2 FYNNEI. The CDR3 spells CASRKESSYNEQFF. The CDR3 DNA reads TGTGCCAGCAGGAAAGAGAGCTCCTACAATGAGCAGTTCTTC.

This clonotype was recorded at least ten times. The genes are TRBV29-1 and TRBJ2-7; TRBD1 matches 10 bases. Trimming cost V 4 bases and J 6 bases; bases outside gene matches: 9. The germline CDR1 and CDR2 sequences are SQVTM and ANQGSEA. This CDR3 has 14 amino acids. The CDR3 coding sequence is TGCAGCGTTGTCGTAGACAGGGGGCTTTCCGAGCAGTACTTC. This codes for CSVVVDRGLSEQYF.

The rearrangement uses TRBV7-7 and TRBJ2-7, with D unclear. This CDR3 has 13 amino acids. CDR1 SSHAT and CDR2 FNYEAQ come from the germline V gene (reference sequence). V lost 6 bases and J lost 3, with 12 bases in between. CDR3 region: CASSIGLDYEQYF. CDR3 nucleotides: TGTGCCAGCAGTATCGGGCTCGACTACGAGCAGTACTTC.

This clonotype occurred many times. The chain couples TRBV29-1 to TRBJ1-2; no clear D. Trimming shortened V by 1 base and J by 0 bases, and 12 bases separated the two germline ends. The CDR3 runs to 15 residues. The V gene's germline CDR1 is SQVTM and CDR2 ANQGSEA. The CDR3 region has the DNA TGCAGCGTTGAAGCCCCGGACCGGTCTAACTATGGCTACACCTTC. Protein product: CSVEAPDRSNYGYTF. The full variable domain, rest sourced from reference TRBV29-1 and TRBJ1-2, is SAVISQKPSRDICQRGTSLTIQCQVDSQVTMMFWYRQQPGQSLTLIATANQGSEATYESGFVIDKFPISRPNLTFSTLTVSNMSPEDSSIYLCSVEAPDRSNYGYTFGSGTRLTVV.

Ten or more counts support this clonotype. This chain connects TRBV6-2 or TRBV6-3 to TRBJ1-2, with 9 bases identical to TRBD1. The CDR3 extends over 15 amino acids. Germline lookup yields CDR1 MNHEY and CDR2 SVGEGT. V shed 4 bases, J shed 4 bases, and the junction held 7 bases outside the gene matches. Here the CDR3 reads CASSFTGTGTYGYTF. The CDR3, as DNA: TGTGCCAGCAGTTTCACCGGGACAGGGACCTATGGCTACACCTTC.

Only a few counts were recorded for this clonotype. The J gene is TRBJ2-7, the V gene TRBV7-9; D remains ambiguous. Deletions cut 1 base from V and 3 bases from J, with 1 base between. The CDR3 sequence is 11 residues long. The germline V gene has CDR1 SEHNR and CDR2 FQNEAQ (reference sequence). The CDR3 is CASSLDYEQYV. DNA of the CDR3: TGTGCCAGCAGCTTAGACTACGAGCAGTACGTC.

This clonotype was detected only a few times. The chain employs TRBV9 and TRBJ2-1; 11 bases are shared with TRBD2. Germline CDR1 SGDLS, CDR2 YYNGEE. Trimming removed 0 bases from V and 7 bases from J; junction bases left unmatched: 12. The CDR3 covers 18 residues. The CDR3 nucleotides read TGTGCCAGCAGCGTAGTTGGCCCCGAGGCTAGCGGGAGGAATGAGCAGTTCTTC. Translation gives CASSVVGPEASGRNEQFF.

This chain links TRBV29-1 with TRBJ2-2; TRBD2 is a possible D gene (7 bases). Germline V gene sequence: CDR1 SQVTM, CDR2 ANQGSEA. The CDR3 covers 14 residues. Trimming shortened V by 3 bases and J by 7 bases, and 15 bases separated the two germline ends. This CDR3 reads CSVDLGGAHGELFF. The CDR3, as DNA: TGCAGCGTTGACTTGGGGGGGGCCCACGGGGAGCTGTTTTTT.

This clonotype was seen many times. This sequence joins TRBV12-3 or TRBV12-4 and TRBJ2-5; D unclear. V was trimmed by 5 bases and J by 1 base, leaving 11 bases between them. This CDR3 has 14 residues. The CDR3 DNA reads as TGTGCCAGCAGTACTTTGGACCCCCAAGAGACCCAGTACTTC. It encodes CASSTLDPQETQYF.

This clonotype was counted ten times or more. V is TRBV6-1 and J is TRBJ2-1; 7 positions match TRBD1. With V trimmed by 6 bases and J by 7 bases, 3 bases remained unmatched. From germline, CDR1 is MNHNS and CDR2 SASEGT. The CDR3 length is 12 residues. The CDR3, as DNA: TGTGCCAGCAGCGAGACAGGGAATGAGCAGTTCTTC. It translates to CASSETGNEQFF.

This clonotype was counted a few times. The chain has TRBV27 and TRBJ2-7; TRBD1 agrees at 9 bases. Trimming removed 5 bases from V and 6 bases from J; junction bases left unmatched: 8. CDR3 length equals 14 residues. Germline V lookup: CDR1 MNHEY, CDR2 SMNVEV (reference sequence). CDR3 loop: CASSNPGTGPEQYF. The CDR3 DNA is TGTGCCAGCAGTAACCCCGGGACAGGGCCCGAGCAGTACTTC.

In DNA, the CDR3 is TGTGCCAGCGATTATGGGACCACTGAAGCTTTCTTT. As protein: CASDYGTTEAFF. The chain couples TRBV7-9 to TRBJ1-1; maybe TRBD1 (5 bases). Deletions cut 8 bases from V and 4 bases from J, with 11 bases between. The CDR3 is 12 residues long. Per the germline V gene, CDR1 is SEHNR and CDR2 is FQNEAQ (reference sequence).

The chain links TRBV27 to TRBJ1-2; D is perhaps TRBD1 (5 bases). Germline CDR1 MNHEY, CDR2 SMNVEV (reference sequence). The CDR3 is 13 amino acids. Trimming pared 8 bases from V and 5 bases from J, leaving 15 bases between. In nucleotides, the CDR3 is TGTGCCAGCTCGAGGGGCTTTTATTATGGCTACACCTTC. Its translation: CASSRGFYYGYTF.

The chain links TRBV5-1 to TRBJ2-1; D uncertain. The V gene's germline CDR1 is SGHRS and CDR2 YFSETQ. Trimming removed 1 base at V and 4 bases at J, with 15 bases between. This CDR3 region has 16 residues. CDR3 protein: CASSLIRPIGYNEQFF. The CDR3 region has the DNA TGCGCCAGCAGCTTGATCCGACCTATTGGATACAATGAGCAGTTCTTC.